The 21 T cell receptor beta chains in this list originate from one sample, sequenced in a study of cytomegalovirus exposure and HLA in healthy donors. The PCR was carried out with 60 Vbeta primers and 13 Jbeta primers. TCRdb's copy holds only in-frame clones and misses some; the assay was immunoSEQ multiplex PCR. The sample has tens of thousands of clones; about 66% are singletons. Sequencing was carried out using PBMCs. The origin of the receptors is a man between 45 and 60 years old in good health and CMV-seropositive.

V is TRBV2 and J is TRBJ2-3; tentative D call: TRBD2 (5 bases). This CDR3 contains 17 residues. V lost 3 bases to trimming and J lost 4 bases, with 20 bases between them. Germline V gene data show CDR1 as SNHLY and CDR2 as FYNNEI. DNA of the CDR3: TGTGCCAGCAGTGACCCCCGAAGTAGCGAGGGAGCAGATACGCAGTATTTT. Translated, it gives CASSDPRSSEGADTQYF.

This clone was seen at least ten times. The chain links TRBV7-2 to TRBJ2-6; TRBD2 matches 14 bases. The CDR3 length is 18 residues. Germline assignment: CDR1 SGHTA and CDR2 FQGNSA. V lost 3 bases and J lost 1; bases outside the gene matches: 2. CDR3 loop: CASSLTSGGGSGANVLTF. As DNA, the CDR3 is TGTGCCAGCAGCTTGACTAGCGGGGGGGGTTCTGGGGCCAACGTCCTGACTTTC.

Here the CDR3 DNA reads TGTGCCTGGAGCAAGGGGGCGATGAACACTGAAGCTTTCTTT. It yields the protein CAWSKGAMNTEAFF. The chain recombines TRBV30 with TRBJ1-1; TRBD1 agrees at 7 bases. V gave up 3 bases and J gave up 0 bases; unmatched junction bases: 4. Germline V gene data show CDR1 as GTSNPN and CDR2 as SVGIG (reference sequence). CDR3 size: 14 residues.

This clone was seen just once. V is TRBV7-9 and J is TRBJ2-7; perhaps TRBD1 as D (5 bases). V lost 3 bases and J 2 bases, leaving 5 bases between the germline ends. Germline V lookup: CDR1 SEHNR, CDR2 FQNEAQ (reference sequence). CDR3 length: 12 amino acids. Here the CDR3 reads CASSFRAYEQYF. As DNA, the CDR3 is TGTGCCAGCAGCTTCAGGGCCTACGAGCAGTACTTC.

V and J are TRBV29-1 and TRBJ2-1, with D tentatively TRBD1 (6 bases). Trimming cost V 4 bases and J 6 bases, with 10 bases left between them. In germline, CDR1 is SQVTM, CDR2 ANQGSEA. The CDR3 extends over 12 amino acids. The CDR3 sequence: CSVARGTNEQFF. The DNA for the CDR3 is TGCAGCGTTGCCAGGGGAACCAATGAGCAGTTCTTC.

This clone was seen only a few times. This chain connects TRBV10-3 to TRBJ1-5; weak D call: TRBD1 (5 bases). Germline lookup yields CDR1 ENHRY and CDR2 SYGVKD. Trimming stripped 2 bases from V and 5 bases from J, with 7 bases between. The CDR3 consists of 13 residues. CDR3 region: CAISEGGDQPQHF. CDR3 DNA: TGTGCCATCAGTGAGGGGGGGGATCAGCCCCAGCATTTT.

The genes are TRBV28 and TRBJ1-5; D may be TRBD1 (6 bases). Germline CDR1 reads MDHEN; CDR2 reads SYDVKM. V dropped 3 bases and J dropped 2 bases, with 14 bases sitting between them. The CDR3 loop spans 16 amino acids. CDR3: CASSFGSKGGNQPQHF. The DNA of the CDR3 is TGTGCCAGCAGTTTCGGGTCTAAGGGGGGCAATCAGCCCCAGCATTTT.

V gene TRBV20-1 combines with J gene TRBJ2-5, with no clear D. Trimming stripped 2 bases from V and 5 bases from J, with 6 bases between. CDR1 is DFQATT, CDR2 SNEGSKA, per germline (reference sequence). The CDR3 is made up of 11 amino acids. The CDR3 sequence is CSARPSETQYF. CDR3 coding DNA: TGCAGTGCTAGACCCTCGGAGACCCAGTACTTC.

The V and J genes are TRBV7-9 and TRBJ2-1; perhaps TRBD2 as D (5 bases). The CDR3 is 14 amino acids. The germline gives CDR1 SEHNR, CDR2 FQNEAQ (reference sequence). Trimming pared 3 bases from V and 6 bases from J, leaving 12 bases between. The CDR3 DNA reads as TGTGCCAGCAGCTTTGAGGGCGGGCGCAATGAGCAGTTCTTC. Translating it yields CASSFEGGRNEQFF.

The chain combines TRBV11-3 with TRBJ1-1; TRBD1 agrees at 7 bases. CDR3 length: 15 residues. V lost 0 bases and J lost 6; bases outside the gene matches: 7. Germline-derived CDR1 and CDR2 are SGHNT and YENEEA. CDR3 bases: TGTGCCAGCAGCTTAGACTCACAGGGGAAGGCTGAAGCTTTCTTT. Translated, it gives CASSLDSQGKAEAFF.

The chain uses TRBV28 and TRBJ2-5; weak D call: TRBD1 (5 bases). The CDR3 contains 12 residues. The germline V and J ends were trimmed by 11 bases and 5 bases, with 15 bases remaining between them. Germline lookup yields CDR1 MDHEN and CDR2 SYDVKM. In DNA form, the CDR3 reads TGTGCCTCGCGGTGGGGCGCGGAGACCCAGTACTTC. Protein: CASRWGAETQYF. The full variable domain, in which reference TRBV28 and TRBJ2-5 provide the parts outside the CDR3, is DVKVTQSSRYLVKRTGEKVFLECVQDMDHENMFWYRQDPGLGLRLIYFSYDVKMKEKGDIPEGYSVSREKKERFSLILESASTNQTSMYLCASRWGAETQYFGPGTRLLVL.

The V call is TRBV4-2, the J call TRBJ2-1; 10 bases agree with TRBD2. V was pared by 0 bases and J by 1 base, with 0 bases of the junction left unmatched. The CDR3 has 16 residues. Germline V gives CDR1 LGHNA, CDR2 YNFKEQ. In nucleotides, the CDR3 is TGTGCCAGCAGCCAAGAAGCGGGGGGGTCCTACAATGAGCAGTTCTTC. It specifies CASSQEAGGSYNEQFF.

The rearrangement joins TRBV29-1 to TRBJ1-1; the D is unclear. The germline V gene has CDR1 SQVTM and CDR2 ANQGSEA. The V and J ends lost 0 bases and 0 bases respectively, with 11 bases between them. The CDR3 loop spans 15 amino acids. In DNA form, the CDR3 reads TGCAGCGTTGAAGAAACAGCTCATATGAACACTGAAGCTTTCTTT. As protein: CSVEETAHMNTEAFF.

This clone occurred a few times. V gene TRBV25-1 combines with J gene TRBJ2-7; D possibly corresponds to TRBD2 (6 bases). The germline V and J ends were trimmed by 5 bases and 1 base, with 12 bases remaining between them. The CDR3 spans 14 residues. Germline V gives CDR1 MGHDK, CDR2 SYGVNS. The CDR3 is CASSPRDSSYEQYF. CDR3 DNA: TGTGCCAGCAGTCCCCGGGACTCATCCTACGAGCAGTACTTC.

For the CDR3, the DNA is TGTGCCAGCAGCTTAGTACAGGGGACAAATTCACCCCTCCACTTT. This gives the protein CASSLVQGTNSPLHF. V usage is TRBV7-2 and J usage is TRBJ1-6; 7 nucleotides align to TRBD1. Germline V gives CDR1 SGHTA, CDR2 FQGNSA. V trimming: 1 base; J trimming: 7 bases; junction bases outside the gene matches: 4. The CDR3 is 15 residues long.

The chain uses TRBV7-2 and TRBJ2-5, with 8 positions matching TRBD2. Per the germline V gene, CDR1 is SGHTA and CDR2 is FQGNSA. This CDR3 has 16 residues. J was trimmed by 4 bases and V by 4 bases; bases with no gene match: 11. CDR3 in DNA: TGTGCCAGCAGCTCCTTGGCGGGGGGCCGGAGAGAGACCCAGTACTTC. Translating it yields CASSSLAGGRRETQYF.

This chain links TRBV30 with TRBJ2-7; tentative D call: TRBD2 (6 bases). The CDR3 contains 15 residues. V dropped 2 bases and J dropped 7 bases, with 21 bases sitting between them. Germline loops: CDR1 GTSNPN, CDR2 SVGIG (reference sequence). The CDR3 sequence is CAWSPQGLPLGEQYF. The CDR3 DNA sequence: TGTGCCTGGAGTCCCCAGGGACTTCCCCTCGGGGAGCAGTACTTC.

This clone was recorded a few times. This same CDR3 is encoded by further DNA sequences in the sample. The gene calls are TRBV7-2 and TRBJ1-4; 7 nucleotides align to TRBD1. The ends lost 1 base at V and 4 bases at J; junction bases unmatched: 0. The CDR3 has 14 amino acids. The germline V gene has CDR1 SGHTA and CDR2 FQGNSA. The CDR3 DNA sequence: TGTGCCAGCAGCTTAGGACAGGGTAATGAAAAACTGTTTTTT. It is translated as CASSLGQGNEKLFF.

In its sample, this clone was seen a few times. CDR3 sequence: CASSPVRGNSPLHF. In DNA, the CDR3 is TGCGCCAGCAGCCCCGTAAGGGGGAATTCACCCCTCCACTTT. The chain joins TRBV4-1 to TRBJ1-6; D possibly corresponds to TRBD1 (6 bases). This CDR3 is built from 14 residues. Germline-derived CDR1 and CDR2 are MGHRA and YSYEKL. V lost 4 bases to trimming and J lost 7 bases, with 11 bases between them.

The chain combines TRBV5-1 with TRBJ2-1; D may be TRBD2 (5 bases). The V end lost 0 bases, the J end lost 9 bases, and 13 bases lay between the germline ends. In germline, CDR1 is SGHRS, CDR2 YFSETQ. The CDR3 is 14 residues long. CDR3 residues: CASSLVLAEGEQFF. The CDR3 nucleotides are TGCGCCAGCAGCTTGGTCCTAGCCGAGGGTGAGCAGTTCTTC.

This chain connects TRBV28 to TRBJ1-1, with 11 bases fitting TRBD1. The junction had 8 bases not matched to a gene; V was cut back by 2 bases and J by 3 bases. The CDR3 covers 17 residues. From germline, CDR1 is MDHEN and CDR2 SYDVKM. CDR3 sequence reads: CASSLRGGTGGDTEAFF. CDR3 DNA: TGTGCCAGCAGTTTAAGAGGGGGGACAGGGGGAGACACTGAAGCTTTCTTT.